The sequence of this T cell receptor beta chain was determined in a study of T cells in Graves' hyperthyroidism and ophthalmopathy. Study-level findings and limits: The majority of expanded thyroid clonotypes above 0.001 also appeared in blood.

The investigators amplified TCR beta CDR3 regions from RNA transcripts. The HTBI primer set was used in a first-round RT-PCR of the TCR CDR3. TCRdb reprocessed the multiplex PCR reads with MiXCR, giving one entry per CDR3 protein. The sample carries 600,000 to 650,000 distinct CDR3 sequences, 20% recorded once. A word on this clonotype: Its antigen remains unknown.

The CDR3 consists of 17 residues. V lost 1 base and J lost 3; bases outside the gene matches: 9. CDR1 and CDR2 (germline): SEHNR, FQNEAQ (reference sequence). This TCR was sampled from a man aged 25 to 45 with Graves' ophthalmopathy. The chain has TRBV7-9 and TRBJ2-3; 8 positions match TRBD2. Sequencing was carried out using blood. CDR3 residues: CASSLGSPGLGTDTQYF. The CDR3 coding sequence is TGTGCCAGCAGCTTAGGATCACCGGGACTAGGTACAGATACGCAGTATTTT. Full variable domain (missing parts from reference TRBV7-9 and TRBJ2-3): DTGVSQNPRHKITKRGQNVTFRCDPISEHNRLYWYRQTLGQGPEFLTYFQNEAQLEKSRLLSDRFSAERPKGSFSTLEIQRTEQGDSAMYLCASSLGSPGLGTDTQYFGPGTRLTVL.